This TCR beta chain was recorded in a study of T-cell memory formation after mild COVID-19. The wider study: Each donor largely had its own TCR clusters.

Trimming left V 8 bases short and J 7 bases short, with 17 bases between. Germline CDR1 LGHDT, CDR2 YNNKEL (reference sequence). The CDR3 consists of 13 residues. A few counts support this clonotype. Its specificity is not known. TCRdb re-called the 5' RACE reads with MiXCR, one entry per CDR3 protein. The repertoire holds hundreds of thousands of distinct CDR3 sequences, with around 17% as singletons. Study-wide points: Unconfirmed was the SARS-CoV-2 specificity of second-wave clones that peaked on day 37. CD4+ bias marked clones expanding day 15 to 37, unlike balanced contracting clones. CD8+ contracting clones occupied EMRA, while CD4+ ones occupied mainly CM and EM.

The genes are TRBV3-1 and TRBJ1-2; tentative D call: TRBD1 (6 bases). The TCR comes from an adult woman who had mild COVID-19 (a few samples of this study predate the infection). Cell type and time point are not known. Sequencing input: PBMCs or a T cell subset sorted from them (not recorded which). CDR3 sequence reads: CASLASRGSGYTF. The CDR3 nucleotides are TGTGCCAGCCTGGCCTCGAGGGGGTCTGGCTACACCTTC.